The entry that follows covers one TCR beta chain sequence. Study members were between about 18 and 95 years old and lived in 20 to 30 US regions. Per the germline V gene, CDR1 is KGHDR and CDR2 is SFDVKD. V gave up 3 bases and J gave up 4 bases; unmatched junction bases: 2. This CDR3 has 16 residues. The source of the sample is a study of blood T cell repertoires in COVID-19. About the study: The cDNA or gDNA used as material had been derived from T cells, B-cell-depleted T cells, or PBMCs.

In the study's own analysis: Counts of nucleated cells, estimated from reference gene primer amplification, were obtained. Measured with immunoSEQ multiplex PCR; TCRdb has only the in-frame clones, and not every one. The V and J calls and clone size were taken over from that table, and D and trimming were inferred from the DNA. The sample lists approximately 300,000 clones; about nine tenths were seen once. Sequencing input: PBMCs or T cells enriched from blood (not recorded which). This TCR was sampled from a woman aged 18-29 years who had recovered from COVID-19. This sequence joins TRBV24-1 and TRBJ2-1, with 13 nucleotides matching TRBD2. CDR3 DNA sequence: TGTGCCACCAGTGATGTGGGACTAGCGGGGTACAATGAGCAGTTCTTC. This gives the protein CATSDVGLAGYNEQFF.